The table lists the clone carrying this T cell receptor beta chain with a few counts. As yet, its antigen is unknown. The data were taken from a study of beta chain features in type 1 diabetes. General observations from the study: Across all four CD4+ subsets, people with type 1 diabetes showed modestly shorter TCRB CDR3s. Shorter templates might be favored by PCR, equally in patients and controls.

Based on CD45RO/CCR7/CD25/CD127/CD95/CD27, CD4+ regulatory, stem cell-like memory, naive and central memory cells were sorted. The CDR3 spans 16 residues. The germline gives CDR1 LGHNA, CDR2 YNFKEQ. Trimming took off 1 base at V and 3 bases at J, with 13 bases between the two ends. cDNA synthesis used the whole RNA isolate, giving expressed TCRB sequences. Using immunoSEQ multiplex PCR, the repertoire was profiled, and TCRdb retains in-frame clones only, with some absent. The sample records roughly 730,000 clones, 13% being singletons. The chain has TRBV4-2 and TRBJ1-5, with a tentative D call TRBD1 (6 bases). This sequence was found in a young man with type 1 diabetes. The sequenced sample consisted of naive CD4+ T cells from blood. The CDR3 here is CASSQAPTGNNQPQHF. The DNA for the CDR3 is TGTGCCAGCAGCCAAGCACCTACAGGGAACAATCAGCCCCAGCATTTT.